This entry describes one TCR beta chain. What it recognizes is unknown. Trimming took 8 bases from V and 5 from J, leaving 15 bases between them. The CDR3 is 13 amino acids. CDR1 and CDR2 from the germline V gene are MNHNY and SVGAGI (reference sequence). The data derive from a study of long-term antiretroviral therapy in people with HIV. Study results and limitations: Versus controls, repertoires in people with HIV had narrower CDR3 length ranges. Clonal populations expanded prior to ART predominated within the repertoire at all time points. Dating from the mid-2000s to the late 2010s, the blood was possibly obtained under older ART regimens.

Run at survey level, the immunoSEQ assay was version v3.0. The assay was immunoSEQ multiplex PCR, and TCRdb's table has in-frame clones only and misses some. The table includes tens of thousands of clones, 70% to 85% detected once. This receptor was obtained from a man in his forties with HIV. The material sequenced was unsorted PBMCs, taken 0.5 years before starting antiretroviral therapy. The chain joins TRBV6-6 to TRBJ1-2, with D tentatively TRBD1 (6 bases). CDR3 nucleotide sequence: TGTGCCAGCGAACAGGGACCACTTTATGGCTACACCTTC. Protein sequence: CASEQGPLYGYTF.